Below are 16 T cell receptor beta chains sequenced from a single sample in a study of CD8 T cells in Susac syndrome. A quantity of roughly 0.5 to 1 ug RNA underwent reverse transcription using random hexamers. MiXCR, applied by TCRdb to the immunoSEQ multiplex PCR reads, yields one record per CDR3 protein. The table has some 400,000 distinct CDR3 sequences, 75% to 90% seen once; the top ten hold roughly 0.11%. The sequencing sample was made of CD8+ T cells from PBMCs. All receptors come from a human donor with multiple sclerosis.

The CDR3 bases are TGTGCCAGCAGTGAAGTTGGAACTGGGTACTACGAGCAGTACTTC. Its translation is CASSEVGTGYYEQYF. This chain links TRBV2 with TRBJ2-7; no clear D. The V end lost 1 base, the J end lost 3 bases, and 13 bases lay between the germline ends. This CDR3 region has 15 residues. Germline loops: CDR1 SNHLY, CDR2 FYNNEI.

The genes are TRBV30 and TRBJ2-5; 11 bases are shared with TRBD1. Germline assignment: CDR1 GTSNPN and CDR2 SVGIG (reference sequence). The CDR3 totals 14 residues. With V trimmed by 3 bases and J by 5 bases, 5 bases remained unmatched. The CDR3 spells CAWSWTGGQETQYF. The CDR3 coding sequence is TGTGCCTGGAGCTGGACAGGGGGCCAGGAGACCCAGTACTTC.

This clonotype appeared a single time. The rearrangement links TRBV14 to TRBJ2-5; D gene ambiguous. Germline V gives CDR1 SGHDN, CDR2 FVKESK. Trimming removed 1 base from V and 0 bases from J, with 6 bases in between. This CDR3 comprises 14 residues. CDR3 DNA: TGTGCCAGCAGCCAAGGCTCGTACCAAGAGACCCAGTACTTC. Its protein is CASSQGSYQETQYF.

This sequence joins TRBV27 and TRBJ1-5; 10 positions agree with TRBD1. V lost 6 bases, J lost 6 bases, and 11 bases stayed unmatched. The CDR3 runs 16 residues. The germline gives CDR1 MNHEY, CDR2 SMNVEV (reference sequence). Here the CDR3 DNA reads TGTGCCAGCAGACACATTATGGGGGACAGGGGTCAGCCCCAGCATTTT. Translated: CASRHIMGDRGQPQHF.

The chain carries TRBV28 and TRBJ2-1; no firm D call. This CDR3 has 12 amino acids. CDR1 is MDHEN and CDR2 is SYDVKM in the germline V gene. V lost 3 bases and J lost 9, with 9 bases in between. The CDR3 loop is CASSFPGFEQFF. DNA for the CDR3: TGTGCCAGCAGTTTTCCCGGTTTTGAGCAGTTCTTC. The full variable domain, its missing parts supplied by reference TRBV28 and TRBJ2-1, is DVKVTQSSRYLVKRTGEKVFLECVQDMDHENMFWYRQDPGLGLRLIYFSYDVKMKEKGDIPEGYSVSREKKERFSLILESASTNQTSMYLCASSFPGFEQFFGPGTRLTVL.

The CDR3 nucleotides read TGTGCCTGGAGTGCGGGGGATTCTTACGAGCAGTACTTC. This sequence encodes CAWSAGDSYEQYF. This sequence joins TRBV30 and TRBJ2-7; weak D call: TRBD2 (6 bases). Trimming pared 1 base from V and 4 bases from J, leaving 11 bases between. The CDR3 has 13 amino acids. The V gene's germline CDR1 is GTSNPN and CDR2 SVGIG (reference sequence).

V is TRBV19 and J is TRBJ1-5, with D unclear. The V end was cut by 3 bases, the J end by 5 bases, with 14 bases between. From germline, CDR1 is LNHDA and CDR2 SQIVND (reference sequence). The CDR3 contains 15 residues. The CDR3 DNA reads TGTGCCAGTAGTATCGGGCCCGCCGTGGATCAGCCCCAGCATTTT. Its protein product is CASSIGPAVDQPQHF.

This sequence joins TRBV15 and TRBJ1-5; D may be TRBD1 (5 bases). The ends were cut back, 3 bases at V and 0 bases at J, with 6 bases in the middle. Germline CDR1 and CDR2: LNHNV and YYDKDF (reference sequence). The length of the CDR3 is 14 residues. The CDR3 loop reads CATSRGGSNQPQHF. CDR3 nucleotide sequence: TGTGCCACCAGCAGGGGGGGTAGCAATCAGCCCCAGCATTTT.

The rearrangement links TRBV6-1 to TRBJ2-7; 7 nucleotides align to TRBD1. The germline V gene has CDR1 MNHNS and CDR2 SASEGT. Unmatched junction bases numbered 8, after V lost 3 bases and J lost 6 bases. The CDR3 is 14 residues long. This CDR3 is CASSDFYPGGEQYF. The CDR3 DNA reads TGTGCCAGCAGTGATTTTTACCCAGGGGGCGAGCAGTACTTC.

The chain has TRBV19 and TRBJ1-1; D not resolved. V dropped 7 bases and J dropped 3 bases, with 9 bases sitting between them. The CDR3 runs to 12 residues. Germline V gene data show CDR1 as LNHDA and CDR2 as SQIVND (reference sequence). The DNA for the CDR3 is TGTGCCAGTATCGCCGATGACACTGAAGCTTTCTTT. Encoded protein: CASIADDTEAFF.

The chain employs TRBV3-1 and TRBJ2-5, with TRBD1 matching 8 bases. The germline V gene encodes CDR1 LGHDT and CDR2 YNNKEL (reference sequence). The V gene end was trimmed by 4 bases and the J gene end by 9 bases; junction bases not matched to a gene: 10. The CDR3 spans 14 residues. This CDR3 reads CASSPRTGLISQYF. In DNA form, the CDR3 reads TGTGCCAGCAGCCCGCGGACAGGGCTTATCTCCCAGTACTTC.

The count of this clonotype is one. V and J are TRBV27 and TRBJ2-1; TRBD1 or TRBD2 may be the D gene (5 bases each). The CDR3 has 14 residues. Trimming took off 8 bases at V and 7 bases at J, with 18 bases between the two ends. The germline CDR1 and CDR2 sequences are MNHEY and SMNVEV (reference sequence). The CDR3 bases are TGTGCCAGCGGGCCCGGGACCCGCGGGAATGAGCAGTTCTTC. Its translation: CASGPGTRGNEQFF.

This rearrangement joins TRBV20-1 to TRBJ1-6, with D possibly matching TRBD1 (5 bases). CDR1 and CDR2 from the germline V gene are DFQATT and SNEGSKA (reference sequence). CDR3 length: 15 amino acids. V was pared by 3 bases and J by 0 bases, with 9 bases between. The CDR3, as DNA: TGCAGTGCTAGCGAGGGGAGCTCCTATAATTCACCCCTCCACTTT. Residues: CSASEGSSYNSPLHF.

The chain has TRBV4-1 and TRBJ1-5; TRBD1 might be the D (5 bases). Germline CDR1 reads MGHRA; CDR2 reads YSYEKL. Trimming removed 4 bases from V and 0 bases from J, with 19 bases in between. CDR3 size: 18 residues. The CDR3 region has the DNA TGCGCCAGCAGCCTCCCCCTTGGGGGGGGACTTAGCAATCAGCCCCAGCATTTT. This sequence encodes CASSLPLGGGLSNQPQHF.

This clonotype was counted a single time. The J gene is TRBJ1-6, the V gene TRBV4-1; D is perhaps TRBD1 (6 bases). This CDR3 has 16 residues. The V gene lost 2 bases and the J gene lost 8 bases, with 16 bases spanning the gap. Germline V gives CDR1 MGHRA, CDR2 YSYEKL. The chain's CDR3 is CASSQSIPGVDSPLHF. The CDR3, as DNA: TGCGCCAGCAGCCAAAGTATACCAGGGGTGGATTCACCCCTCCACTTT.

The J gene is TRBJ2-6, the V gene TRBV25-1, with D unresolved. This CDR3 is 19 amino acids long. Between the trimmed V and J ends, which lost 1 base and 0 bases, there was a span of 16 bases. Germline V CDR1 and CDR2: MGHDK, SYGVNS. The CDR3, as DNA: TGTGCCAGCAGTGAATTCGCGATGACACCCGGCTCTGGGGCCAACGTCCTGACTTTC. Residues: CASSEFAMTPGSGANVLTF.